What follows are 3 T cell receptor beta chains derived from one specimen sequenced in a study of T cell repertoires in cytomegalovirus infection. In TCRdb, the reads were re-called with MiXCR into one record per CDR3 protein. The sample has around 750,000 distinct CDR3 sequences; over 25% are singletons. No antigen has been assigned to these receptors. The source material was cultured CD8+ T cells from PBMCs, sampled from culture after CMV antigen stimulation. The receptors shown here come from a human donor in good health (CMV status not recorded). Some clones in this sample may be carry-over from other donors' samples.

The chain employs TRBV6-1 and TRBJ1-5, with a weak D call TRBD1 (6 bases). CDR3 size: 16 residues. Per the germline V gene, CDR1 is MNHNS and CDR2 is SASEGT. V dropped 6 bases and J dropped 3 bases, with 18 bases sitting between them. CDR3 nucleotides: TGTGCCAGCAGGGAGTACCAGGGGAATCACAATCAGCCCCAGCATTTT. The encoded protein is CASREYQGNHNQPQHF.

The chain has TRBV7-3 and TRBJ2-7; D may be TRBD1 (5 bases). Between the trimmed V and J ends, which lost 5 bases and 0 bases, there was a span of 20 bases. The CDR3 runs to 17 residues. Germline CDR1 and CDR2: SGHTA and FQGTGA. The CDR3 region is CASSLRQGKKSSYEQYV. DNA for the CDR3: TGTGCCAGCAGCCTACGCCAGGGAAAAAAGTCCTCCTACGAGCAGTACGTC.

There are a few counts of this clonotype. V and J are TRBV7-8 and TRBJ2-1; 12 positions agree with TRBD2. Germline assignment: CDR1 SGHVS and CDR2 FQNEAQ. This CDR3 is 17 amino acids long. Unmatched junction bases numbered 6, after V lost 5 bases and J lost 1 base. CDR3 amino acids: CASSLTTSGGSYNEQFF. DNA of the CDR3: TGTGCCAGCAGCCTAACGACTAGCGGGGGTTCCTACAATGAGCAGTTCTTC. Supplemented by reference TRBV7-8 and TRBJ2-1, the full variable domain reads GAGVSQSPRYKVAKRGQDVALRCDPISGHVSLFWYQQALGQGPEFLTYFQNEAQLDKSGLPSDRFFAERPEGSVSTLKIQRTQQEDSAVYLCASSLTTSGGSYNEQFFGPGTRLTVL.